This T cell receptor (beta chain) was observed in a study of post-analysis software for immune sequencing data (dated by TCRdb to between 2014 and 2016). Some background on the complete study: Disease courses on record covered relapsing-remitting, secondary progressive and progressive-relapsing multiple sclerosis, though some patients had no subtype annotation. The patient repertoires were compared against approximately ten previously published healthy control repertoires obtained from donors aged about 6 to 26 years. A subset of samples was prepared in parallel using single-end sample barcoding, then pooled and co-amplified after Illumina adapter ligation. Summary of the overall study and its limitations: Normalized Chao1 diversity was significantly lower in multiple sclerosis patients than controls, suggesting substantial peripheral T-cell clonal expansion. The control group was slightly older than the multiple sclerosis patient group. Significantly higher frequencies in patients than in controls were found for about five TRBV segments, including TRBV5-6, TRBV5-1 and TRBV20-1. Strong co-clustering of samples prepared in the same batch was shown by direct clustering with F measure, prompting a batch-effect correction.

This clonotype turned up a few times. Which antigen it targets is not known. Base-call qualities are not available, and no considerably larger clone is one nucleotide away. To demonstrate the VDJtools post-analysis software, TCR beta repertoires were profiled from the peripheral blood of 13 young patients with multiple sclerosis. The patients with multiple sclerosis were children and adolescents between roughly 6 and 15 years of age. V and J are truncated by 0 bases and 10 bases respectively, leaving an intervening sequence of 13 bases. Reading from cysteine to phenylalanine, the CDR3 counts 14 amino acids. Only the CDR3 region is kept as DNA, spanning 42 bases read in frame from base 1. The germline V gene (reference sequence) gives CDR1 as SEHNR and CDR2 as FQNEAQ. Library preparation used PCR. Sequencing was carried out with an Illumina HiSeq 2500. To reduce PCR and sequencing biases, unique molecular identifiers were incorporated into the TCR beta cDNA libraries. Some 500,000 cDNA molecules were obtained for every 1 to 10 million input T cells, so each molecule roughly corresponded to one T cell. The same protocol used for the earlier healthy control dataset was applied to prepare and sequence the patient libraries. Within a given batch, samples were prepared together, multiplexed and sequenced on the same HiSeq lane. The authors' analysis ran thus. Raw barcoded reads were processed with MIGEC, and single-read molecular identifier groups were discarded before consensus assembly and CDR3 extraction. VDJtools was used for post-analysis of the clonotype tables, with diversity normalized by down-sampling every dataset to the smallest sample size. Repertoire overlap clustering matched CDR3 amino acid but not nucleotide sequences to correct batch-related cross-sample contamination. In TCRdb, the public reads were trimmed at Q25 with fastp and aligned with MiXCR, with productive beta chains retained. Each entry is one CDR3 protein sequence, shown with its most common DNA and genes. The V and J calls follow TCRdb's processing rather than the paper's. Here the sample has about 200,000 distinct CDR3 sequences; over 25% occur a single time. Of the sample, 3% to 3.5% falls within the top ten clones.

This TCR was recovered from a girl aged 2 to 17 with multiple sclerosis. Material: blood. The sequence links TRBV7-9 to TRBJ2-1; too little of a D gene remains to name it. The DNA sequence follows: TGTGCCAGCAGCTTAGCGGTAGGGTATGGGGAGCAGTTCTTC. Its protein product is CASSLAVGYGEQFF.